The next 18 T cell receptor beta chains were all read from a single sample in a study of neoadjuvant nivolumab and ipilimumab in lung cancer (dated by TCRdb to about 2020). Library generation was performed with the immunoSEQ multiplex PCR assay. TCRdb limited this immuneACCESS table to in-frame rearrangements with V and J called. A share of clones is missing; checked studies link under half to unresolved V genes, and the rest is unexplained. Recorded for this sample are 39,000 or so clones; roughly 87% of them occurred a single time. Approximately 3.6% of the sample goes to the ten largest clones. Reading the label with the study, this specimen's time point is: pretherapy, before neoadjuvant immune checkpoint inhibitors. Sample: peripheral blood, taken before neoadjuvant nivolumab, alone or with ipilimumab. The source is an adult with non-small cell lung cancer.

This clone showed up just once. This chain connects TRBV7-3 to TRBJ2-3; TRBD2 aligns across 8 bases. The CDR3 totals 16 residues. CDR1 SGHTA and CDR2 FQGTGA come from the germline V gene. After removal of 1 base from V and 4 bases from J, the junction contained 7 bases not matched to a gene. CDR3 bases: TGTGCCAGCAGCTTAAGGGGCGGGAGGACAGCAGATACGCAGTATTTT. Translation: CASSLRGGRTADTQYF.

The CDR3: CASSSSLQGTEAFF. The CDR3 DNA reads TGTGCCAGCAGTTCATCCCTACAGGGCACTGAAGCTTTCTTT. V usage is TRBV28 and J usage is TRBJ1-1, with D perhaps matching TRBD1 (6 bases). V lost 4 bases, J lost 4 bases, and 13 bases lay in between. CDR1 is MDHEN and CDR2 is SYDVKM in the germline V gene. This CDR3 has 14 amino acids.

This CDR3 is CATSRGDGTGEQFF. CDR3 nucleotide sequence: TGTGCCACCAGCAGAGGGGACGGGACGGGGGAGCAGTTCTTC. This chain connects TRBV15 to TRBJ2-1; D may correspond to TRBD1 or TRBD2 (5 bases each). The CDR3 length is 14 residues. Looked up from germline, CDR1 is LNHNV and CDR2 is YYDKDF (reference sequence). V was shortened by 1 base and J by 10 bases, with 14 bases between the two germline ends.

V and J are TRBV7-9 and TRBJ2-6; TRBD2 matches 11 bases. Germline lookup yields CDR1 SEHNR and CDR2 FQNEAQ (reference sequence). V shed 9 bases, J shed 2 bases, and the junction held 3 bases outside the gene matches. The CDR3 length is 15 residues. CDR3 sequence (DNA): TGTGCCAGGGATAGCGGGAGGGCTGGGGCCAACGTCCTGACTTTC. It codes for CARDSGRAGANVLTF.

This sequence joins TRBV21-1 and TRBJ2-7; the table's TRBD2 call for D was not verified on the DNA. TRBV21-1 is classified as a pseudogene. The CDR3 runs 16 residues. The CDR3 coding sequence is TGTGCCAGCCCCCGGGGGGCGGGCCAAAAGGGCTACGAGCAGTACTTC. Protein product: CASPRGAGQKGYEQYF.

This chain connects TRBV5-4 to TRBJ2-2; 8 bases map to TRBD2. Trimming at V came to 4 bases and at J to 6 bases, leaving 8 bases not matched to a gene. Germline V gives CDR1 SGHNT, CDR2 YYREEE (reference sequence). This CDR3 region has 15 residues. The CDR3 spells CASSRSGDRSGELFF. The CDR3 bases are TGTGCCAGCAGCCGTAGCGGGGACCGATCCGGGGAGCTGTTTTTT.

The chain combines TRBV5-5 with TRBJ2-7; D remains unclear. In germline, CDR1 is SGHKS, CDR2 YYEKEE (reference sequence). This CDR3 has 12 residues. The V and J ends lost 4 bases and 2 bases respectively, with 7 bases between them. CDR3 in DNA: TGTGCCAGCAGCCTGCCGCCCTACGAGCAGTACTTC. This codes for CASSLPPYEQYF.

V and J are TRBV15 and TRBJ2-7, with 8 positions matching TRBD1. This CDR3 has 17 residues. Germline V lookup: CDR1 LNHNV, CDR2 YYDKDF (reference sequence). J lost 2 bases, V lost 0 bases, and 9 bases had no gene match. The CDR3 region has the DNA TGTGCCACCAGCAGAGATCGTAGGACAGGGATCGCCTACGAGCAGTACTTC. Protein: CATSRDRRTGIAYEQYF.

The V and J genes are TRBV7-3 and TRBJ2-1; D not resolved. CDR1 is SGHTA and CDR2 is FQGTGA in the germline V gene. This CDR3 region has 15 residues. Trimming pared 5 bases from V and 0 bases from J, leaving 11 bases between. CDR3 region: CASSPTVSSYNEQFF. Here the CDR3 DNA reads TGTGCCAGCAGCCCAACAGTGAGCTCCTACAATGAGCAGTTCTTC. Full variable domain (remainder filled in from reference TRBV7-3 and TRBJ2-1): GAGVSQTPSNKVTEKGKYVELRCDPISGHTALYWYRQSLGQGPEFLIYFQGTGAADDSGLPNDRFFAVRPEGSVSTLKIQRTERGDSAVYLCASSPTVSSYNEQFFGPGTRLTVL.

This clone was observed a single time. The V call is TRBV2, the J call TRBJ1-2, with a possible D match to TRBD1 (5 bases). The CDR3 sequence is 14 residues long. CDR1 and CDR2 from the germline V gene are SNHLY and FYNNEI. V was trimmed by 5 bases and J by 8 bases, leaving 18 bases between them. The CDR3 coding sequence is TGTGCCAGCAGTCCCGAGGGGACGGCGAGGGGCTACACCTTC. This translates into CASSPEGTARGYTF.

This clone was detected once. V usage is TRBV7-3 and J usage is TRBJ2-6; TRBD2 might be the D (5 bases). Trimming pared 3 bases from V and 3 bases from J, leaving 6 bases between. This CDR3 contains 14 residues. The germline gives CDR1 SGHTA, CDR2 FQGTGA. CDR3 DNA: TGTGCCAGCAGCTTCGGAGGTGGGGCCAACGTCCTGACTTTC. It is translated as CASSFGGGANVLTF.

The chain recombines TRBV15 with TRBJ2-1, with TRBD2 as a possible D gene (5 bases). The CDR3 extends over 15 amino acids. Between the trimmed V and J ends, which lost 0 bases and 4 bases, there was a span of 10 bases. Germline lookup yields CDR1 LNHNV and CDR2 YYDKDF (reference sequence). The CDR3 DNA reads TGTGCCACCAGCAGAGACCCGGACTGGTACAATGAGCAGTTCTTC. This codes for CATSRDPDWYNEQFF.

J is TRBJ2-5 and V is TRBV9; the match to TRBD2 covers 15 bases. The J segment lost 1 base and the V segment lost 4 bases, leaving 5 bases of the junction unmatched. CDR1 and CDR2 (germline): SGDLS, YYNGEE. The CDR3 is 17 residues long. The CDR3 reads CASSIGTSGRSQETQYF. CDR3 coding DNA: TGTGCCAGCAGCATCGGGACTAGCGGGAGGAGCCAAGAGACCCAGTACTTC.

The chain links TRBV4-1 to TRBJ2-5; D is ambiguous. The CDR3 contains 13 residues. Trimming left V 3 bases short and J 5 bases short, with 10 bases between. Germline lookup yields CDR1 MGHRA and CDR2 YSYEKL. The chain's CDR3 is CASSQAIGETQYF. The CDR3, as DNA: TGCGCCAGCAGCCAGGCCATTGGGGAGACCCAGTACTTC.

In DNA, the CDR3 is TGTGCCAGCAGCTTGGAGGACATTACAGATACGCAGTATTTT. This encodes CASSLEDITDTQYF. The J gene is TRBJ2-3, the V gene TRBV5-8; perhaps TRBD1 as D (5 bases). Per germline, CDR1 SGHTS and CDR2 YDEGEE. The CDR3 is 14 residues long. With 0 bases removed from V and 3 bases from J, the gap between germline ends came to 8 bases. Together with reference TRBV5-8 and TRBJ2-3, the CDR3 gives the full variable domain: EAGVTQSPTHLIKTRGQQATLRCSPISGHTSVYWYQQALGLGLQFLLWYDEGEERNRGNFPPRFSGRQFPNYSSELNVNALELEDSALYLCASSLEDITDTQYFGPGTRLTVL.

This chain uses TRBV5-5 with TRBJ2-3; no clear D gene. CDR1 is SGHKS, CDR2 YYEKEE, per germline (reference sequence). Trimming took off 3 bases at V and 7 bases at J, with 6 bases between the two ends. There are 11 residues in the CDR3. As DNA, the CDR3 is TGTGCCAGCAGCTGGCAGAATACGCAGTATTTT. It translates to CASSWQNTQYF.

The rearrangement links TRBV7-2 to TRBJ2-5, with D perhaps matching TRBD1 (5 bases). Trimming removed 4 bases at V and 7 bases at J, with 16 bases between. There are 14 residues in the CDR3. The V gene's germline CDR1 is SGHTA and CDR2 FQGNSA. CDR3 sequence: CASSSPDSLGTQYF. In DNA, the CDR3 is TGTGCCAGCAGCTCCCCCGACAGTCTTGGGACCCAGTACTTC.

This sequence joins TRBV7-6 and TRBJ2-1; 11 bases align to TRBD2. J lost 5 bases, V lost 4 bases, and 13 bases had no gene match. CDR3 size: 18 residues. Per the germline V gene, CDR1 is SGHVS and CDR2 is FNYEAQ. The CDR3 reads CASSYGTSGTSGDNEQFF. For the CDR3, the DNA is TGTGCCAGCAGCTACGGAACCTCCGGGACTAGCGGAGACAATGAGCAGTTCTTC.